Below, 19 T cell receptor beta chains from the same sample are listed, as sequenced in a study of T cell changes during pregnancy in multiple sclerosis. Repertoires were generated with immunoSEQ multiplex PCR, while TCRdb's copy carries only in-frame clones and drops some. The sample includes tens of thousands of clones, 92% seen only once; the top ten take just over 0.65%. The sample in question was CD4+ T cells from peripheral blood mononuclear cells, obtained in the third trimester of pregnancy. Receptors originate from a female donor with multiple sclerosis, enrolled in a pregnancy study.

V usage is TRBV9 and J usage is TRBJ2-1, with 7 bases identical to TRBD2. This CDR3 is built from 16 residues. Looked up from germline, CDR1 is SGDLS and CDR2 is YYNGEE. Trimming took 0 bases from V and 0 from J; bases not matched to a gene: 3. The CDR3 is CASSVGGGSSYNEQFF. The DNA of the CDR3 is TGTGCCAGCAGCGTAGGGGGGGGAAGCTCCTACAATGAGCAGTTCTTC.

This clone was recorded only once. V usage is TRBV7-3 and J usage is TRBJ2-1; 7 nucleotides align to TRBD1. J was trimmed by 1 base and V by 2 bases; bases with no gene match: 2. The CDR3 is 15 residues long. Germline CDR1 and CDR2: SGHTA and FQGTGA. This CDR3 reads CASSLDRVSYNEQFF. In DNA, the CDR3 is TGTGCCAGCAGCTTAGACAGGGTTTCCTACAATGAGCAGTTCTTC.

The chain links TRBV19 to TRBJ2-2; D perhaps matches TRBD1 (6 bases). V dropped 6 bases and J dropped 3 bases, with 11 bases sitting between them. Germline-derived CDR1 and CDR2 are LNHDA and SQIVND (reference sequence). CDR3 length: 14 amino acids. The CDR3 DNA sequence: TGTGCCAGTAGGCTACAGGGTGACACCGGGGAGCTGTTTTTT. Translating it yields CASRLQGDTGELFF.

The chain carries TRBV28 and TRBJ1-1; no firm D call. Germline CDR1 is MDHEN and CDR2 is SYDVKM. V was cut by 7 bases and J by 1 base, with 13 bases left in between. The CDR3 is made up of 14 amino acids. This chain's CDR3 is CASTLVASNTEAFF. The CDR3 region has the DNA TGTGCCAGCACTCTCGTGGCTTCGAACACTGAAGCTTTCTTT. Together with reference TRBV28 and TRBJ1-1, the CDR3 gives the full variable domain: DVKVTQSSRYLVKRTGEKVFLECVQDMDHENMFWYRQDPGLGLRLIYFSYDVKMKEKGDIPEGYSVSREKKERFSLILESASTNQTSMYLCASTLVASNTEAFFGQGTRLTVV.

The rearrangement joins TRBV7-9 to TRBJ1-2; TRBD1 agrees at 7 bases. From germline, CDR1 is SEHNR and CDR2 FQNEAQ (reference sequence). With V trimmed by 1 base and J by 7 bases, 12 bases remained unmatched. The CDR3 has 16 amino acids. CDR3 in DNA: TGTGCCAGCAGCTTAGGGGGACAGATAACTCCTCGTGGCTACACCTTC. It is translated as CASSLGGQITPRGYTF.

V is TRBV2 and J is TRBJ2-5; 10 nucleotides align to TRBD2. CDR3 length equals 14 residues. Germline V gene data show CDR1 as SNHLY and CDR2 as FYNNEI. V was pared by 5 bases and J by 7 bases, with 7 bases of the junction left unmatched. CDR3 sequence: CASSPLAGAGTQYF. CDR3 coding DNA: TGTGCCAGCAGTCCTCTAGCGGGAGCTGGGACCCAGTACTTC.

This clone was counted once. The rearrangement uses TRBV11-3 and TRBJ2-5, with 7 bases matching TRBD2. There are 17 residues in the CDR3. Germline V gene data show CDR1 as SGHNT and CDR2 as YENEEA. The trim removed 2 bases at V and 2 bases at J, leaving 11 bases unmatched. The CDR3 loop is CASSLSLGGGYQETQYF. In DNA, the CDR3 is TGTGCCAGCAGCTTATCACTGGGCGGGGGATATCAAGAGACCCAGTACTTC.

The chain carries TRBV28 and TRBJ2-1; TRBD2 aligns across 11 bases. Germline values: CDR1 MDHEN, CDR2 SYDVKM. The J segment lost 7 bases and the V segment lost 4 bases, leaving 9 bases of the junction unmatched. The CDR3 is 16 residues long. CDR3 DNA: TGTGCCAGCAGTTCTTATACTAGCGGGAGTTCGAATGAGCAGTTCTTC. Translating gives CASSSYTSGSSNEQFF.

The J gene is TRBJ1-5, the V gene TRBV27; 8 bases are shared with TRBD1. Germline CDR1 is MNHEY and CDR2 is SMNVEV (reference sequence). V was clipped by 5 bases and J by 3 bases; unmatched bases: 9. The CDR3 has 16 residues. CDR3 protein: CASSRQRDRYNQPQHF. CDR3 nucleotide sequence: TGTGCCAGCAGTAGGCAAAGGGACAGGTACAATCAGCCCCAGCATTTT.

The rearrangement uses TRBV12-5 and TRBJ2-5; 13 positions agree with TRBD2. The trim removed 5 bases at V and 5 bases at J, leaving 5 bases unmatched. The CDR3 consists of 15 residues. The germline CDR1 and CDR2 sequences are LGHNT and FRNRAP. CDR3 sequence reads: CASGLGLAGVETQYF. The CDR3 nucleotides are TGTGCTAGTGGTCTTGGACTAGCGGGAGTTGAGACCCAGTACTTC.

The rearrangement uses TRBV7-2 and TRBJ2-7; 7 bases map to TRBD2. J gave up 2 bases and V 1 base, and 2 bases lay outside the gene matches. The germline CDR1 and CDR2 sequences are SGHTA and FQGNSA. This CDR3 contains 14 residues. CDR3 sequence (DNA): TGTGCCAGCAGCTTAGGGGGGACTACCTACGAGCAGTACTTC. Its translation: CASSLGGTTYEQYF.

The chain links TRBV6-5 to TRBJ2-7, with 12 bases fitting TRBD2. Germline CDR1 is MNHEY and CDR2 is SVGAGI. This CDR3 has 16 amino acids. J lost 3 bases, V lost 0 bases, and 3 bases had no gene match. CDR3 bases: TGTGCCAGCAGTTACTCGGGACTAGCGGGCCTCTACGAGCAGTACTTC. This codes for CASSYSGLAGLYEQYF.

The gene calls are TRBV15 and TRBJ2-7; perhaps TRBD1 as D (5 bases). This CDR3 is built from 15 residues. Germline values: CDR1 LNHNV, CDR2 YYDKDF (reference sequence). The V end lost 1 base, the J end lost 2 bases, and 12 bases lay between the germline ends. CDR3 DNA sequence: TGTGCCACCAGCAGAGTAAGGGGAACTACCTACGAGCAGTACTTC. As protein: CATSRVRGTTYEQYF.

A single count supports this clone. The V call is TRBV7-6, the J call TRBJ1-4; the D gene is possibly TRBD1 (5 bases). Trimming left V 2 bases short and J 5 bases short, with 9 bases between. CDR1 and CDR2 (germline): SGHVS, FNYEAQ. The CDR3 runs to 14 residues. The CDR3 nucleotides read TGTGCCAGCAGCTTACAGGGTGGAAATGAAAAACTGTTTTTT. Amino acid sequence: CASSLQGGNEKLFF. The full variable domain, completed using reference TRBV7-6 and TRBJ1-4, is GAGVSQSPRYKVTKRGQDVALRCDPISGHVSLYWYRQALGQGPEFLTYFNYEAQQDKSGLPNDRFSAERPEGSISTLTIQRTEQRDSAMYRCASSLQGGNEKLFFGSGTQLSVL.

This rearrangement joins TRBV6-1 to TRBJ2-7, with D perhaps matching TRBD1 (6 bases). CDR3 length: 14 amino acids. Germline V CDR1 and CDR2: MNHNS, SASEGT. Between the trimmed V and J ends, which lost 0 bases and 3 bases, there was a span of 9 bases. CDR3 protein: CASSEAPGDYEQYF. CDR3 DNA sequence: TGTGCCAGCAGTGAAGCTCCAGGGGACTACGAGCAGTACTTC.

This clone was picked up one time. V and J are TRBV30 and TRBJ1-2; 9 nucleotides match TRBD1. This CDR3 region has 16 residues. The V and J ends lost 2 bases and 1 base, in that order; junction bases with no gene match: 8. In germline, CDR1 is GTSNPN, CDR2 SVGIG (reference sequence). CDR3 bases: TGTGCCTGGAGTCGGCCGGGACAGGGTGATAACTATGGCTACACCTTC. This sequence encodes CAWSRPGQGDNYGYTF.

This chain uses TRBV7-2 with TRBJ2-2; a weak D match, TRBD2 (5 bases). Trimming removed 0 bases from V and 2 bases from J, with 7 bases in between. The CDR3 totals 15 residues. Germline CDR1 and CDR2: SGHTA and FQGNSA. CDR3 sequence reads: CASSLAGVNTGELFF. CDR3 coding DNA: TGTGCCAGCAGCTTAGCGGGAGTAAACACCGGGGAGCTGTTTTTT.

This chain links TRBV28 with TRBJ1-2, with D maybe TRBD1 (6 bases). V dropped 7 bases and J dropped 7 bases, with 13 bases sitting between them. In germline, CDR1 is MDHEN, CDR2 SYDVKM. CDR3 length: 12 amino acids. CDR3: CASTTGQLGYTF. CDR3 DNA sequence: TGTGCCAGCACTACAGGGCAACTTGGCTACACCTTC.

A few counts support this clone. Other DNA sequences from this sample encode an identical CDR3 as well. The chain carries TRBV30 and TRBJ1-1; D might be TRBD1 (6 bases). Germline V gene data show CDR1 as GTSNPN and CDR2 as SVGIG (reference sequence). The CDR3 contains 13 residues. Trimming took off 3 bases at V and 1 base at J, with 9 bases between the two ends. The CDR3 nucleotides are TGTGCCTGGAGGGACAGAGGGAACACTGAAGCTTTCTTT. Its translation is CAWRDRGNTEAFF.